These T cell receptor beta chains were read from a single sample in a study of blood T cell repertoires in COVID-19. Clones were sequenced by immunoSEQ multiplex PCR, and TCRdb holds only the in-frame ones, with some missing. The repertoire consists of hundreds of thousands of clones, with 85% occurring once and the leading ten covering 13%. Material: peripheral blood. These receptors originate from a human donor in a cohort sampled during active COVID-19. Both conserved end residues are part of each CDR3. The order of the fields is clone size, J gene, V gene, D gene, CDR3 DNA, CDR3 protein. The D gene is left open where the match is weak. Size is omitted from some rows. Given values are once, few, many or a class for expanded clones.

abundance: .; j_gene: TRBJ1-4; v_gene: TRBV5-1; d_gene: .; CDR3nt: TGCGCCAGCAGCTTCGCGGGGGGCTATGAAAAACTGTTTTTT; CDR3aa: CASSFAGGYEKLFF
abundance: .; j_gene: TRBJ2-7; v_gene: TRBV5-1; d_gene: .; CDR3nt: TGCGCCAGCAGCCCCGATGGGGAGTACGAGCAGTACTTC; CDR3aa: CASSPDGEYEQYF
abundance: .; j_gene: TRBJ2-3; v_gene: TRBV18; d_gene: TRBD1; CDR3nt: TGTGCCAGCTCAGGACAGGGTATCCCAGATACGCAGTATTTT; CDR3aa: CASSGQGIPDTQYF
abundance: few; j_gene: TRBJ1-2; v_gene: TRBV15; d_gene: .; CDR3nt: TGTGCCACCAGCAGAGGTGACGGGAACTATGGCTACACCTTC; CDR3aa: CATSRGDGNYGYTF
abundance: .; j_gene: TRBJ1-4; v_gene: TRBV19; d_gene: TRBD1; CDR3nt: TGTGCCAGTAGGATCCGGGACAGGGGTGAAAAACTGTTTTTT; CDR3aa: CASRIRDRGEKLFF
abundance: .; j_gene: TRBJ2-5; v_gene: TRBV7-2; d_gene: .; CDR3nt: TGTGCCAGCAGCTTTAGAGAGACCCAGTACTTC; CDR3aa: CASSFRETQYF
abundance: few; j_gene: TRBJ2-5; v_gene: TRBV29-1; d_gene: TRBD2; CDR3nt: TGCAGGATATCCCCCTTAGCGGGAGGGCAAGAGACCCAGTACTTC; CDR3aa: CRISPLAGGQETQYF
abundance: .; j_gene: TRBJ2-3; v_gene: TRBV7-2; d_gene: .; CDR3nt: TGTGCCAGCAGCTTAAACGCCCGGGTTGGGGATACGCAGTATTTT; CDR3aa: CASSLNARVGDTQYF
abundance: few; j_gene: TRBJ2-2; v_gene: TRBV3-1/TRBV3-2; d_gene: .; CDR3nt: TGTGCCAGCAGCCAGGGAGGCTGGAGGATCGGGGAGCTGTTTTTT; CDR3aa: CASSQGGWRIGELFF
abundance: .; j_gene: TRBJ2-1; v_gene: TRBV28; d_gene: .; CDR3nt: TGTGCCAGCAGTTTGAATAGGGGAATATTCTTC; CDR3aa: CASSLNRGIFF
abundance: .; j_gene: TRBJ1-6; v_gene: TRBV14; d_gene: .; CDR3nt: TGTGCCAGCAGCCAAGTCGGTCCACCCCTCCACTTT; CDR3aa: CASSQVGPPLHF
abundance: .; j_gene: TRBJ2-3; v_gene: TRBV5-1; d_gene: .; CDR3nt: TGCGCCAGCAGCTTGGGGACTACGACTAGCACAGATACGCAGTATTTT; CDR3aa: CASSLGTTTSTDTQYF
abundance: once; j_gene: TRBJ1-1; v_gene: TRBV30; d_gene: .; CDR3nt: TGTGGGGGGCAGACGAACACTGAAGCTTTCTTT; CDR3aa: CGGQTNTEAFF
abundance: .; j_gene: TRBJ2-7; v_gene: TRBV3-1/TRBV3-2; d_gene: .; CDR3nt: TGTGCCAGCAGCCATTTATCCTACGAGCAGTACTTC; CDR3aa: CASSHLSYEQYF
abundance: once; j_gene: TRBJ1-5; v_gene: TRBV2; d_gene: .; CDR3nt: TGTGCCAGCAATCGACAGCTACCTAGCAATCAGCCCCAGCATTTT; CDR3aa: CASNRQLPSNQPQHF
abundance: .; j_gene: TRBJ2-7; v_gene: TRBV28; d_gene: .; CDR3nt: TGTGCCAGTGCTACCGCTGGTGGTTTCTACGAGCAGTACTTC; CDR3aa: CASATAGGFYEQYF
abundance: once; j_gene: TRBJ1-1; v_gene: TRBV2; d_gene: TRBD1; CDR3nt: TGTGCCAGCAGAGGAGGGGGCCCCACTGAAGCTTTCTTT; CDR3aa: CASRGGGPTEAFF
abundance: .; j_gene: TRBJ1-4; v_gene: TRBV7-8; d_gene: TRBD1; CDR3nt: TGTGCCAGCAGCCGAGGGACAGGGTACGAAAAACTGTTTTTT; CDR3aa: CASSRGTGYEKLFF